This T cell receptor beta chain is from a study of cytomegalovirus exposure and HLA in healthy donors. Study results and caveats: An analysis was carried out later, and it reportedly showed fewer N-insertions in an Asian-associated ancestry cluster than the approximately 710-donor mean. With later analysis, a missense DCLRE1C variant became linked to TCR beta V- and J-gene trimming. Equally common other TCR beta chains were less clonally expanded than HLA-associated ones, a later analysis found.

To note about this clone: Antigen: not known.

V lost 7 bases and J 2 bases, leaving 15 bases between the germline ends. The CDR3 extends over 15 amino acids. The germline CDR1 and CDR2 sequences are SNHLY and FYNNEI. PCR amplification relied on 60 Vbeta primers (plus 13 Jbeta primers). Libraries were prepared by immunoSEQ multiplex PCR; TCRdb keeps only in-frame clonotypes and omits some of them. The table has 90,000 or so clones, around 80% seen once; the top ten hold around 4.4%. This chain connects TRBV2 to TRBJ1-3; possible D gene TRBD1, 6 bases. This clonotype was sampled from a male donor in good health and CMV-seropositive. The sequenced sample was PBMCs. The CDR3 sequence: CASTKRGGAGNTIYF. The CDR3 nucleotides are TGTGCCAGCACCAAAAGGGGGGGAGCTGGAAACACCATATATTTT.